Each of the 24 T cell receptor beta chains below was sequenced from the same sample in a study of cytomegalovirus exposure and HLA in healthy donors. PCR used 60 Vbeta primers and 13 Jbeta primers. The table came from immunoSEQ multiplex PCR; TCRdb's copy has only in-frame clones and leaves some out. The sample includes 90,000 to 120,000 clones, about 74% of them seen just once. The source material was PBMCs. Every receptor here comes from a woman between 40 and 50 years old in good health and CMV-seropositive.

The J gene is TRBJ1-1, the V gene TRBV7-9; D is undetermined. This CDR3 contains 15 residues. Between the trimmed V and J ends, which lost 3 bases and 1 base, there was a span of 12 bases. Germline V CDR1 and CDR2: SEHNR, FQNEAQ (reference sequence). CDR3 sequence: CASSFSSNGNTEAFF. The CDR3 DNA reads as TGTGCCAGCAGCTTTTCTTCGAACGGGAACACTGAAGCTTTCTTT.

This chain uses TRBV7-9 with TRBJ2-2, with 8 nucleotides matching TRBD2. There are 15 residues in the CDR3. Germline V gene lookup returns CDR1 SEHNR and CDR2 FQNEAQ (reference sequence). Unmatched junction bases numbered 3, after V lost 3 bases and J lost 3 bases. The CDR3: CASSFSGVDTGELFF. CDR3 nucleotides: TGTGCCAGCAGCTTTAGCGGGGTCGACACCGGGGAGCTGTTTTTT.

This CDR3 is CASSLYSGSGYEQYF. In DNA, the CDR3 is TGTGCCAGCAGCCTGTACAGCGGATCTGGCTACGAGCAGTACTTC. The chain is built from TRBV5-4 and TRBJ2-7; a weak D match, TRBD2 (5 bases). There are 15 residues in the CDR3. Germline CDR1 is SGHNT and CDR2 is YYREEE (reference sequence). V gave up 4 bases and J gave up 3 bases, with 17 bases separating them.

The chain couples TRBV5-4 to TRBJ2-1; TRBD2 might be the D (7 bases). Trimming removed 6 bases from V and 5 bases from J, with 21 bases in between. CDR1 SGHNT and CDR2 YYREEE come from the germline V gene (reference sequence). This CDR3 has 16 amino acids. CDR3 sequence: CASTWGGRGGDNEQFF. The CDR3, as DNA: TGTGCCAGCACCTGGGGGGGCAGGGGAGGGGACAATGAGCAGTTCTTC.

The chain carries TRBV30 and TRBJ2-7, with TRBD1 identical over 9 bases. The V gene end was trimmed by 5 bases and the J gene end by 5 bases; junction bases not matched to a gene: 4. The CDR3 has 12 amino acids. CDR1 GTSNPN and CDR2 SVGIG come from the germline V gene (reference sequence). The CDR3 sequence: CAWGQGSHEQYF. The CDR3 DNA reads TGTGCCTGGGGACAGGGGTCCCACGAGCAGTACTTC.

This chain joins TRBV5-4 and TRBJ2-1; 7 bases agree with TRBD2. The CDR3 is made up of 15 amino acids. Trimming removed 1 base from V and 4 bases from J; junction bases left unmatched: 5. Per germline, CDR1 SGHNT and CDR2 YYREEE (reference sequence). CDR3 sequence reads: CASSLRSSGYNEQFF. CDR3 DNA sequence: TGTGCCAGCAGCTTGAGGTCTAGCGGATACAATGAGCAGTTCTTC. The full variable domain, with the rest looked up from reference TRBV5-4 and TRBJ2-1, is ETGVTQSPTHLIKTRGQQVTLRCSSQSGHNTVSWYQQALGQGPQFIFQYYREEENGRGNFPPRFSGLQFPNYSSELNVNALELDDSALYLCASSLRSSGYNEQFFGPGTRLTVL.

This rearrangement joins TRBV30 to TRBJ1-5; TRBD1 matches at 7 bases. The CDR3 sequence is 14 residues long. The V gene's germline CDR1 is GTSNPN and CDR2 SVGIG (reference sequence). V was clipped by 4 bases and J by 7 bases; unmatched bases: 10. The CDR3 sequence is CAWTLGQPGQPQHF. CDR3 DNA sequence: TGTGCCTGGACCCTGGGACAGCCAGGACAGCCCCAGCATTTT.

This sequence joins TRBV5-6 and TRBJ2-1; TRBD2 is a possible D gene (6 bases). Germline V gene lookup returns CDR1 SGHDT and CDR2 YYEEEE. The CDR3 extends over 15 amino acids. V lost 5 bases, J lost 6 bases, and 18 bases lay in between. This chain's CDR3 is CASSWGEIVINEQFF. The CDR3 region has the DNA TGTGCCAGCAGTTGGGGGGAGATAGTAATCAATGAGCAGTTCTTC.

The chain has TRBV5-1 and TRBJ2-7; 8 bases fit TRBD1. The CDR3 contains 16 residues. Germline CDR1 and CDR2: SGHRS and YFSETQ. J was trimmed by 6 bases and V by 4 bases; bases with no gene match: 15. CDR3 region: CASSTHPDRDKIEQYF. As DNA, the CDR3 is TGCGCCAGCAGCACTCACCCGGACAGGGACAAGATCGAGCAGTACTTC.

This clone has a handful of counts. The rearrangement joins TRBV5-4 to TRBJ2-3; TRBD1 aligns across 8 bases. The CDR3 covers 15 residues. The germline gives CDR1 SGHNT, CDR2 YYREEE (reference sequence). J was trimmed by 1 base and V by 2 bases; bases with no gene match: 3. CDR3 DNA: TGTGCCAGCAGCTTAACAGGGGGAGGCACAGATACGCAGTATTTT. This encodes CASSLTGGGTDTQYF.

A few counts support this clone. The gene calls are TRBV6-1 and TRBJ2-7, with 7 bases matching TRBD2. CDR3 length: 14 residues. V lost 6 bases to trimming and J lost 2 bases; unmatched junction nucleotides: 7. Germline-derived CDR1 and CDR2 are MNHNS and SASEGT. CDR3 in amino acids: CASRLGRATYEQYF. The CDR3 DNA sequence: TGTGCCAGCAGGTTGGGGAGGGCTACCTACGAGCAGTACTTC.

V is TRBV5-6 and J is TRBJ1-5; perhaps TRBD1 as D (5 bases). The CDR3 length is 13 residues. The V gene's germline CDR1 is SGHDT and CDR2 YYEEEE. The V end was cut by 4 bases, the J end by 4 bases, with 9 bases between. The CDR3 DNA reads TGTGCCAGCAGCGGCCAGGGTAATCAGCCCCAGCATTTT. It encodes CASSGQGNQPQHF.

The rearrangement uses TRBV2 and TRBJ1-2, with D possibly matching TRBD1 (5 bases). Germline loops: CDR1 SNHLY, CDR2 FYNNEI. CDR3 length: 14 residues. The V and J ends lost 6 bases and 4 bases respectively, with 15 bases between them. For the CDR3, the DNA is TGTGCCAGCAGGATAAACAGGATCGTCTATGGCTACACCTTC. The encoded protein is CASRINRIVYGYTF.

The rearrangement uses TRBV2 and TRBJ1-5; TRBD1 matches at 8 bases. There are 15 residues in the CDR3. J lost 2 bases, V lost 7 bases, and 7 bases had no gene match. CDR1 is SNHLY and CDR2 is FYNNEI in the germline V gene. CDR3 nucleotides: TGTGCCAGCAACCTACAGGGGGTGGGCAATCAGCCCCAGCATTTT. Protein sequence: CASNLQGVGNQPQHF. Variable domain in full (rest from reference TRBV2 and TRBJ1-5): EPEVTQTPSHQVTQMGQEVILRCVPISNHLYFYWYRQILGQKVEFLVSFYNNEISEKSEIFDDQFSVERPDGSNFTLKIRSTKLEDSAMYFCASNLQGVGNQPQHFGDGTRLSIL.

The chain links TRBV19 to TRBJ1-2, with unresolved D. V lost 5 bases, J lost 0 bases, and 10 bases lay in between. The germline V gene encodes CDR1 LNHDA and CDR2 SQIVND (reference sequence). This CDR3 spans 14 amino acids. Here the CDR3 DNA reads TGTGCCAGTAGTCTTAGTACAGCTAACTATGGCTACACCTTC. Residues: CASSLSTANYGYTF.

The gene calls are TRBV25-1 and TRBJ1-6; 7 bases fit TRBD1. Germline trimming cut 5 bases from V and 0 bases from J; bases unmatched to any gene: 7. The CDR3 has 17 amino acids. The V gene's germline CDR1 is MGHDK and CDR2 SYGVNS. The CDR3 bases are TGTGCCAGCAGTCGACAGGGTAGGAGCTCCTATAATTCACCCCTCCACTTT. Protein: CASSRQGRSSYNSPLHF.

This clone was seen more than once but under ten times. The genes are TRBV6-5 and TRBJ1-2; a possible D gene is TRBD1 (5 bases). From germline, CDR1 is MNHEY and CDR2 SVGAGI. Trimming stripped 0 bases from V and 5 bases from J, with 10 bases between. This CDR3 is built from 14 residues. In DNA, the CDR3 is TGTGCCAGCAGTTACTCGACAGCAACATATGGCTACACCTTC. Its protein is CASSYSTATYGYTF.

This rearrangement joins TRBV2 to TRBJ1-2; 7 bases agree with TRBD1. The CDR3 length is 14 residues. Germline V gene data show CDR1 as SNHLY and CDR2 as FYNNEI. Losses at the gene ends were 5 bases for V and 3 bases for J; bases not matched to a gene: 6. The CDR3 DNA reads as TGTGCCAGCAGTAAGACAGGGTTCGACTATGGCTACACCTTC. Translated, it gives CASSKTGFDYGYTF.

The chain is built from TRBV20-1 and TRBJ2-5; TRBD1 matches at 7 bases. CDR1 and CDR2 from the germline V gene are DFQATT and SNEGSKA (reference sequence). Unmatched junction bases numbered 1, after V lost 6 bases and J lost 3 bases. This CDR3 contains 11 residues. CDR3 nucleotide sequence: TGCAGTGCCACAGGGGAAGAGACCCAGTACTTC. It is translated as CSATGEETQYF.

The chain combines TRBV30 with TRBJ1-6; 9 bases fit TRBD1. The CDR3 extends over 14 amino acids. Germline CDR1 is GTSNPN and CDR2 is SVGIG (reference sequence). The junction had 6 bases not matched to a gene; V was cut back by 3 bases and J by 9 bases. CDR3 sequence: CAWRGTGTGSPLHF. DNA of the CDR3: TGTGCCTGGAGGGGGACAGGGACTGGTTCACCCCTCCACTTT. The full variable domain, in which reference TRBV30 and TRBJ1-6 provide the parts outside the CDR3, is SQTIHQWPATLVQPVGSPLSLECTVEGTSNPNLYWYRQAAGRGLQLLFYSVGIGQISSEVPQNLSASRPQDRQFILSSKKLLLSDSGFYLCAWRGTGTGSPLHFGNGTRLTVT.

This clone was detected only a few times. The chain carries TRBV7-3 and TRBJ2-2; 7 bases map to TRBD2. The CDR3 extends over 14 amino acids. Germline CDR1 is SGHTA and CDR2 is FQGTGA. V was pared by 4 bases and J by 4 bases, with 3 bases of the junction left unmatched. CDR3 sequence: CASSYTGGTGELFF. The DNA for the CDR3 is TGTGCCAGCAGCTACACGGGGGGCACCGGGGAGCTGTTTTTT.

This clone came up a few times. The chain couples TRBV7-3 to TRBJ1-4; D is ambiguous. Deletions cut 2 bases from V and 5 bases from J, with 12 bases between. Germline V gives CDR1 SGHTA, CDR2 FQGTGA. This CDR3 region has 15 residues. CDR3 DNA: TGTGCCAGCAGCTTATCTGGCAGTTGGAATGAAAAACTGTTTTTT. It translates to CASSLSGSWNEKLFF.

This clone was detected only a few times. V is TRBV18 and J is TRBJ1-2; the D gene is possibly TRBD1 (6 bases). V was trimmed by 5 bases and J by 1 base, leaving 11 bases between them. This CDR3 has 14 residues. Germline V gene sequence: CDR1 KGHSH, CDR2 LQKENI. The CDR3 region has the DNA TGTGCCAGCTCAAGGACAGAAGTTAACTATGGCTACACCTTC. Encoded protein: CASSRTEVNYGYTF.

The genes are TRBV7-9 and TRBJ2-7; possibly TRBD2 for D (6 bases). Germline values: CDR1 SEHNR, CDR2 FQNEAQ (reference sequence). V was pared by 8 bases and J by 3 bases, with 14 bases between. The CDR3 is made up of 13 amino acids. DNA for the CDR3: TGTGCCAGCTCGTTGGAGGGTGGCTACGAGCAGTACTTC. Residues: CASSLEGGYEQYF.